Sequencing of this T cell receptor (beta chain) was carried out in a study of T cell changes during pregnancy in multiple sclerosis. This CDR3 region has 16 residues. Trimming removed 4 bases from V and 3 bases from J, with 18 bases in between. CDR1 and CDR2 (germline): SGHNT, YYREEE (reference sequence). Libraries were prepared by immunoSEQ multiplex PCR; TCRdb keeps only in-frame clonotypes and omits some of them. The table records tens of thousands of clones, 89% of them present only once. The sample here was CD8+ T cells from peripheral blood mononuclear cells, taken in the third trimester of pregnancy. This chain links TRBV5-4 with TRBJ2-3, with a possible D match to TRBD1 (5 bases). The source is a female donor with multiple sclerosis, enrolled in a pregnancy study. CDR3 sequence reads: CASSHPFEGETDTQYF. CDR3 nucleotides: TGTGCCAGCAGCCACCCCTTTGAAGGGGAAACAGATACGCAGTATTTT.